The rows below give T cell receptor beta chains drawn from one sample of a study of stem cell transplantation in POMP-related autoinflammatory disease. The method was immunoSEQ multiplex PCR; TCRdb's version includes in-frame clones alone and lacks a portion of them. Found here are roughly 7,000 clones, 75% to 90% of them singletons; the top ten hold over 3.5%. The sequenced sample consisted of a CXCR5-defined cell subset from PBMCs. Every receptor here comes from a human donor in good health. The CDR3 runs from the conserved cysteine through the conserved F or W. The order of the fields is D gene, V gene, J gene, clone size, CDR3 protein, CDR3 DNA. The D gene is left open where the match is weak. Part of the rows lack a size; the others show once, few, many or a class for expanded clones.

D gene: NA
V gene: TRBV7-8
J gene: TRBJ1-1
clone size: NA
CDR3 protein: CASREDIRAFF
CDR3 DNA: TGTGCCAGCAGGGAAGACATTCGAGCTTTCTTT

D gene: NA
V gene: TRBV5-3
J gene: TRBJ1-1
clone size: few
CDR3 protein: CARRRENTEAFF
CDR3 DNA: TGTGCCAGAAGGAGGGAGAACACTGAAGCTTTCTTT

D gene: NA
V gene: TRBV30
J gene: TRBJ1-5
clone size: NA
CDR3 protein: CAWAGGEGSNQPQHF
CDR3 DNA: TGTGCCTGGGCCGGGGGGGAGGGGAGCAATCAGCCCCAGCATTTT

D gene: NA
V gene: TRBV2
J gene: TRBJ2-7
clone size: NA
CDR3 protein: CASRGASYEQYF
CDR3 DNA: TGTGCCAGCCGAGGGGCATCCTACGAGCAGTACTTC

D gene: NA
V gene: TRBV2
J gene: TRBJ1-2
clone size: NA
CDR3 protein: CASSRTEVLANYGYTF
CDR3 DNA: TGTGCCAGCAGCCGGACGGAGGTATTAGCTAACTATGGCTACACCTTC

D gene: TRBD1
V gene: TRBV5-6
J gene: TRBJ1-2
clone size: NA
CDR3 protein: CASSLAEVLGQPNYGYTF
CDR3 DNA: TGTGCCAGCAGCTTGGCCGAGGTCCTGGGACAGCCCAACTATGGCTACACCTTC

D gene: TRBD2
V gene: TRBV9
J gene: TRBJ2-3
clone size: NA
CDR3 protein: CASSVAGGPTDTQYF
CDR3 DNA: TGTGCCAGCAGCGTAGCGGGGGGGCCTACAGATACGCAGTATTTT

D gene: NA
V gene: TRBV14
J gene: TRBJ2-7
clone size: NA
CDR3 protein: CASSQERAVGAEQYF
CDR3 DNA: TGTGCCAGCAGCCAAGAGAGGGCGGTAGGGGCCGAGCAGTACTTC

D gene: TRBD1
V gene: TRBV2
J gene: TRBJ2-5
clone size: NA
CDR3 protein: CASSKTGGAAETQYF
CDR3 DNA: TGTGCCAGCAGTAAAACAGGGGGCGCGGCGGAGACCCAGTACTTC

D gene: NA
V gene: TRBV5-1
J gene: TRBJ2-1
clone size: NA
CDR3 protein: CASRLGTSNNEQFF
CDR3 DNA: TGCGCCAGCAGATTGGGGACATCAAACAATGAGCAGTTCTTC

D gene: NA
V gene: TRBV2
J gene: TRBJ1-2
clone size: NA
CDR3 protein: CASSVGGSYGYTF
CDR3 DNA: TGTGCCAGCAGTGTGGGGGGGTCGTATGGCTACACCTTC

D gene: TRBD1
V gene: TRBV15
J gene: TRBJ1-6
clone size: NA
CDR3 protein: CATSTDRGVSPLHF
CDR3 DNA: TGTGCCACCAGCACCGACAGGGGGGTTTCACCCCTCCACTTT

D gene: NA
V gene: TRBV30
J gene: TRBJ1-2
clone size: NA
CDR3 protein: CAWSGQGYDGYTF
CDR3 DNA: TGTGCCTGGAGTGGGCAGGGATACGATGGCTACACCTTC

D gene: NA
V gene: TRBV7-2
J gene: TRBJ2-5
clone size: NA
CDR3 protein: CASSLGARTQYF
CDR3 DNA: TGTGCCAGCAGCTTGGGGGCCCGGACCCAGTACTTC

D gene: NA
V gene: TRBV7-9
J gene: TRBJ2-3
clone size: NA
CDR3 protein: CASSPRSLTDTQYF
CDR3 DNA: TGTGCCAGCAGCCCGAGAAGTCTCACAGATACGCAGTATTTT

D gene: NA
V gene: TRBV25-1
J gene: TRBJ2-3
clone size: NA
CDR3 protein: CASEVGFTDTQYF
CDR3 DNA: TGTGCCAGTGAGGTAGGGTTCACAGATACGCAGTATTTT